These 14 T cell receptor beta chains originate from one sample sequenced in a study of identifying expanded T cells in peripheral blood. The data were produced by immunoSEQ multiplex PCR, yet TCRdb's version contains in-frame clones alone and is incomplete. The profile shows roughly 56,000 clones, about 85% of them singletons. Sequencing used blood. The receptors here all came from a person between 18 and 75 years old in good health.

This clone was detected once. The V gene is TRBV14, the J gene TRBJ1-3; D is unresolved. CDR3 length: 15 residues. V lost 5 bases and J 2 bases, leaving 13 bases between the germline ends. Germline-derived CDR1 and CDR2 are SGHDN and FVKESK. CDR3 DNA sequence: TGTGCCAGCAGCAAATGGGTTGGGGCTGGAAACACCATATATTTT. Translated, it gives CASSKWVGAGNTIYF.

This sequence joins TRBV29-1 and TRBJ2-5; tentative D call: TRBD2 (7 bases). The CDR3 is made up of 12 amino acids. V lost 7 bases, J lost 5 bases, and 14 bases lay in between. Germline lookup yields CDR1 SQVTM and CDR2 ANQGSEA. The CDR3 spells CSARGGAETQYF. CDR3 coding DNA: TGCAGCGCAAGGGGGGGGGCGGAGACCCAGTACTTC.

The V gene is TRBV29-1, the J gene TRBJ1-1; D unclear. The CDR3 is made up of 14 amino acids. Trimming removed 5 bases at V and 0 bases at J, with 13 bases between. CDR1 is SQVTM, CDR2 ANQGSEA, per germline. The CDR3 region is CSVLTGTVNTEAFF. The CDR3 DNA follows: TGCAGCGTTTTAACGGGAACGGTGAACACTGAAGCTTTCTTT.

This clone has more than one count but fewer than ten. The CDR3 DNA follows: TGTGCCAGCAGCTTAAAGAATTCACCCCTCCACTTT. This sequence encodes CASSLKNSPLHF. The chain joins TRBV7-4 to TRBJ1-6; D gene unclear. The CDR3 extends over 12 amino acids. Deletions cut 2 bases from V and 7 bases from J, with 3 bases between. Germline-derived CDR1 and CDR2 are SGHVT and SQSDAQ.

The chain uses TRBV2 and TRBJ2-1; D may match TRBD1 or TRBD2 (5 bases each). Germline CDR1 is SNHLY and CDR2 is FYNNEI. CDR3 length equals 12 residues. V lost 6 bases and J lost 9, with 12 bases in between. The CDR3 region has the DNA TGTGCCAGCAGGACCGAGAGGGGTGAGCAGTTCTTC. Protein sequence: CASRTERGEQFF.

This clone was found once. The chain joins TRBV6-5 to TRBJ1-3; tentative D call: TRBD1 (6 bases). The germline gives CDR1 MNHEY, CDR2 SVGAGI. The V and J ends lost 0 bases and 4 bases respectively, with 10 bases between them. This CDR3 is built from 15 residues. The CDR3 bases are TGTGCCAGCAGTTACTCGGGGGCGCAAGGAAACACCATATATTTT. This translates into CASSYSGAQGNTIYF.

The chain's CDR3 is CASSLVNTEAFF. The CDR3 region has the DNA TGTGCCAGCAGCTTGGTGAACACTGAAGCTTTCTTT. The chain combines TRBV5-4 with TRBJ1-1; D is ambiguous. Trimming stripped 0 bases from V and 0 bases from J, with 0 bases between. This CDR3 comprises 12 residues. CDR1 is SGHNT, CDR2 YYREEE, per germline (reference sequence).

The rearrangement uses TRBV6-4 and TRBJ2-7; 7 bases are a match to TRBD2. The CDR3 length is 14 residues. Germline CDR1 and CDR2: MRHNA and SNTAGT. Germline trimming cut 10 bases from V and 2 bases from J; bases unmatched to any gene: 11. The CDR3 reads CANSPGGSTYEQYF. The CDR3 coding sequence is TGTGCCAACTCCCCGGGCGGGAGCACCTACGAGCAGTACTTC.

V usage is TRBV10-2 and J usage is TRBJ1-1, with TRBD1 as a possible D gene (5 bases). Germline V lookup: CDR1 WSHSY, CDR2 SAAADI. The CDR3 sequence is 13 residues long. The ends were cut back, 5 bases at V and 7 bases at J, with 14 bases in the middle. CDR3 amino acids: CASSSRQDSEAFF. The DNA for the CDR3 is TGCGCCAGCAGTTCAAGACAAGACAGTGAAGCTTTCTTT.

This chain joins TRBV5-4 and TRBJ2-3; 7 bases line up with TRBD1. The CDR3 is made up of 16 amino acids. The germline CDR1 and CDR2 sequences are SGHNT and YYREEE (reference sequence). V lost 0 bases, J lost 4 bases, and 8 bases stayed unmatched. This CDR3 reads CASSLGGRQGPDTQYF. The CDR3 region has the DNA TGTGCCAGCAGCTTGGGGGGGCGACAGGGCCCAGATACGCAGTATTTT.

The chain combines TRBV30 with TRBJ2-5, with D hard to call. V was pared by 2 bases and J by 4 bases, with 14 bases between. CDR1 is GTSNPN, CDR2 SVGIG, per germline (reference sequence). This CDR3 has 14 residues. This CDR3 reads CAWSKGKLTETQYF. DNA of the CDR3: TGTGCCTGGAGTAAGGGAAAGCTCACAGAGACCCAGTACTTC.

V and J are TRBV30 and TRBJ1-1, with D possibly being TRBD1 (5 bases). With 0 bases removed from V and 5 bases from J, the gap between germline ends came to 22 bases. This CDR3 has 17 residues. Germline V gene lookup returns CDR1 GTSNPN and CDR2 SVGIG (reference sequence). The chain's CDR3 is CAWSVGFSGGERTEAFF. CDR3 bases: TGTGCCTGGAGTGTTGGGTTTAGTGGGGGGGAGAGGACTGAAGCTTTCTTT.

Remarks on this clone: A junction boundary mismatches the germline segment, possibly from a read error. This chain joins TRBV19 and TRBJ2-2; D unresolved. Germline assignment: CDR1 LNHDA and CDR2 SQIVND (reference sequence). The CDR3 sequence is 12 residues long. The CDR3 DNA sequence: TGTGCCAGTAGTGTAGAGGACGGGGAGCTGTTTTTT. Its translation: CASSVEDGELFF.

Here the CDR3 reads CASSPNLLQGAYEQYV. As DNA, the CDR3 is TGTGCCAGCAGCCCAAACTTATTACAGGGGGCCTACGAGCAGTACGTC. The chain links TRBV5-8 to TRBJ2-7; TRBD1 matches at 8 bases. Germline-derived CDR1 and CDR2 are SGHTS and YDEGEE. The CDR3 extends over 16 amino acids. The trim removed 4 bases at V and 2 bases at J, leaving 11 bases unmatched.